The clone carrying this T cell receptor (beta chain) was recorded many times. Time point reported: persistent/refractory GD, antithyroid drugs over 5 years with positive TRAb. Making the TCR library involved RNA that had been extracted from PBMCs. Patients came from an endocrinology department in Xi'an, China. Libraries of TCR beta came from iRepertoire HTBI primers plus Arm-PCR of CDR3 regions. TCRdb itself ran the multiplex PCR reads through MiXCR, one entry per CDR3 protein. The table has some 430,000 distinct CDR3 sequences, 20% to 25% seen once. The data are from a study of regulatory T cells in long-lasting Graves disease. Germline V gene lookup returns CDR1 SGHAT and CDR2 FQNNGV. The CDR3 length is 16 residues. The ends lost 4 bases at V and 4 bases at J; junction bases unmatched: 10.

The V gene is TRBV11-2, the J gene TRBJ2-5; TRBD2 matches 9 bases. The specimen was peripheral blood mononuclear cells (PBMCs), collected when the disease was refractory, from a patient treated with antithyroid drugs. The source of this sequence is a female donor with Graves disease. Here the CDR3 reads CASSSTLAGFRETQYF. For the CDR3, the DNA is TGTGCCAGCAGCTCGACGCTAGCGGGATTTAGAGAGACCCAGTACTTC.